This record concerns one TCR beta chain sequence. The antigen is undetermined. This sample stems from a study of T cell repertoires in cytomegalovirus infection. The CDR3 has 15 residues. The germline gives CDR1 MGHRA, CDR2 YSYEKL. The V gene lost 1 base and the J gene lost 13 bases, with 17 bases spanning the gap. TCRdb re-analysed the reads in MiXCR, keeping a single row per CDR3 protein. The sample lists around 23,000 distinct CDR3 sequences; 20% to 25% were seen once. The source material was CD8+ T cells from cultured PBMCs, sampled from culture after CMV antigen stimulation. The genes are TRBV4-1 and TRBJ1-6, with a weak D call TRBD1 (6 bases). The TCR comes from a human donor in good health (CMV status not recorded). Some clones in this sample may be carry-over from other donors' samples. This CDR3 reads CASSQADQTGMPLHF. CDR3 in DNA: TGCGCCAGCAGCCAAGCGGACCAAACAGGGATGCCCCTCCACTTT.